The text below deals with one T cell receptor (beta chain). Antigen: not known. This entry belongs to a study of cytomegalovirus exposure and HLA in healthy donors. Whole-study results and caveats: In a later analysis, V- and J-gene trimming of beta chains associated with a DCLRE1C missense variant, replicated independently. When presence/absence was analysed, sequencing depth was taken to be roughly uniform across donors. The authors later found TCR association rates varying by HLA locus, with DRB1 most and HLA-C fewest. In an earlier analysis, productive rearrangement rates for most beta V segments clustered near 87% or 30%.

PCR used 60 Vbeta primers and 13 Jbeta primers. The protocol was immunoSEQ multiplex PCR, while the TCRdb copy is restricted to in-frame clones and leaves out a portion. The table shows about 69,000 clones, with roughly 70% occurring only once. This clonotype was obtained from a woman under 40 in good health and CMV-seronegative. Source material: PBMCs.

CDR3: CAWSVSSTGTVSGNTIYF. The CDR3 region has the DNA TGTGCCTGGAGTGTCTCCTCGACAGGGACAGTTTCTGGAAACACCATATATTTT. The chain has TRBV30 and TRBJ1-3, with 7 nucleotides matching TRBD1. After removal of 0 bases from V and 1 base from J, the junction contained 12 bases not matched to a gene. Germline CDR1 and CDR2: GTSNPN and SVGIG (reference sequence). The CDR3 covers 18 residues.